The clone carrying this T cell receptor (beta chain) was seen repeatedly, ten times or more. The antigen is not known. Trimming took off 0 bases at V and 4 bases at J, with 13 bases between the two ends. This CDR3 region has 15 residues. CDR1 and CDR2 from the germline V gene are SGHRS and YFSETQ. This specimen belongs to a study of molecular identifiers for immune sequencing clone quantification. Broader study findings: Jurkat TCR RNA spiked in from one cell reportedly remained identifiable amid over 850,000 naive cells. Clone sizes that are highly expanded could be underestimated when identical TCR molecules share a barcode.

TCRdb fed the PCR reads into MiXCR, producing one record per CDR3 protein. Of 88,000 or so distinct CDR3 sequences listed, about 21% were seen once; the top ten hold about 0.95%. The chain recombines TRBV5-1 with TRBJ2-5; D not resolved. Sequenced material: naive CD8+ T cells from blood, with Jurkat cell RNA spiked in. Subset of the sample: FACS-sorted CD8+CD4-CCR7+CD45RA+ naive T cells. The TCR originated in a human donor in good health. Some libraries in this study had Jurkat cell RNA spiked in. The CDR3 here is CASSLGTVGRETQYF. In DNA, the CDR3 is TGCGCCAGCAGCTTGGGGACGGTCGGGCGAGAGACCCAGTACTTC. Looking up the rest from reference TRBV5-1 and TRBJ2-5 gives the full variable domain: KAGVTQTPRYLIKTRGQQVTLSCSPISGHRSVSWYQQTPGQGLQFLFEYFSETQRNKGNFPGRFSGRQFSNSRSEMNVSTLELGDSALYLCASSLGTVGRETQYFGPGTRLLVL.